Given below is one TCR beta chain in context. The antigen is not known. V dropped 5 bases and J dropped 8 bases, with 9 bases sitting between them. CDR1 and CDR2 (germline): MNHNY, SVGAGI (reference sequence). This CDR3 has 11 residues. The repertoire was sequenced with immunoSEQ multiplex PCR; TCRdb's copy has only in-frame clones and lacks some. Counted here are about 22,000 clones, around 79% occurring once; the ten biggest clones make up around 13%. These data originate in a study of OX40 agonist ivuxolimab in advanced cancers. Study as a whole: The treatment was a fully human IgG2 OX40 agonist, ivuxolimab. General study findings and limits: CD8+ T cells were the subset that, on average, had more expanded clones than CD4+.

V and J are TRBV6-6 and TRBJ1-2; no clear D gene. The sample consisted of CD4+ or CD8+ T cells sorted from blood, taken in a trial of the OX40 agonist ivuxolimab. This receptor was identified in an adult with an advanced solid tumor such as melanoma, head and neck, liver or kidney cancer. The CDR3 region is CASSPYSGYTF. CDR3 bases: TGTGCCAGCAGTCCATATTCGGGCTACACCTTC.